The TCR beta chain described here comes from a study of blood T cell repertoires in COVID-19. How the authors handled the data: Reference gene primer amplification yielded estimated nucleated cell counts. The protocol was immunoSEQ multiplex PCR, while the TCRdb copy is restricted to in-frame clones and leaves out a portion. For V, J and clone size, that table is used; D and trimming come from the DNA. The sample holds fewer than 150,000 clones, about 90% seen once. The CDR3 is 13 residues long. Trimming removed 5 bases from V and 5 bases from J; junction bases left unmatched: 4. The germline V gene encodes CDR1 SGHTA and CDR2 FQGNSA.

The sequence came from a woman aged 45 to 65 with active or convalescent COVID-19. This chain uses TRBV7-2 with TRBJ1-1, with TRBD1 identical over 8 bases. Material for sequencing was peripheral blood. CDR3 DNA: TGTGCCAGCAGCCAAACAGGGGGGACTGAAGCTTTCTTT. Translating gives CASSQTGGTEAFF.